This TCR beta chain stems from a study of T cells in Graves' hyperthyroidism and ophthalmopathy. RNA transcripts were the template for amplifying TCR beta CDR3 regions. The TCR CDR3 was amplified in a first-round RT-PCR using the HTBI primer set. TCRdb re-called the multiplex PCR reads with MiXCR, one entry per CDR3 protein. The sample shows about 50,000 distinct CDR3 sequences, approximately 50% of them seen only once. Ophthalmopathy patients showed a Clinical Activity Score of at least 3, NOSPECS grade of at least 4 and duration under 3 months. Isolation of PBMCs was performed on 9.5 to 10 ml fresh peripheral blood. Concerning this clonotype: As yet, its antigen is unknown. A much larger clone differs by one base, so this may be a read error.

This CDR3 has 14 residues. CDR1 and CDR2 (germline): KGHSH, LQKENI. J lost 7 bases, V lost 6 bases, and 10 bases had no gene match. The study, taken as a whole, reports: Most thyroid clonotypes with frequency above 0.001 were detected in blood.

The sample taken for sequencing was blood. The J gene is TRBJ2-7, the V gene TRBV18; 9 nucleotides line up with TRBD1. The TCR sequence derives from a woman in her 30s with Graves' ophthalmopathy. CDR3 bases: TGTGCCAGCTCCCGCGTGACAGGGGGGGGAGAGCAGTACTTC. As protein: CASSRVTGGGEQYF.